A selection of T cell receptor beta chains follows, all from one sample in a study of blood T cells in healthy people across ages. TCRdb ran MiXCR on the 5' RACE reads and lists one entry per CDR3 protein. The sample includes 1,300,000 or so distinct CDR3 sequences, 55% to 75% of them seen just once. The source material was blood. The receptors were sampled from a man aged 18 to 35 in good health. CDR3s include the opening cysteine and the closing phenylalanine or tryptophan. The D gene is left open where the match is weak. Clone size appears in some rows only: once, few, many, or a class for an expanded clone.

.	TRBJ2-1	TRBV6-1	TRBD2	CASSGFSGGVAEQFF	TGTGCCAGCAGTGGATTTAGCGGGGGGGTCGCTGAGCAGTTCTTC
few	TRBJ1-6	TRBV20-1	TRBD1	CSARRADRGSSPLHF	TGCAGTGCCAGACGAGCGGACAGGGGAAGTTCACCCCTCCACTTT
.	TRBJ2-2	TRBV25-1	TRBD1	CASRPPGQGITGELFF	TGTGCCAGCAGGCCACCGGGACAGGGGATCACCGGGGAGCTGTTTTTT
.	TRBJ2-1	TRBV6-1	.	CASSVGGRTRANEQFF	TGTGCCAGCAGTGTTGGGGGGAGGACACGCGCCAATGAGCAGTTCTTC
.	TRBJ1-1	TRBV7-9	TRBD1	CASSPGDRVMNTEAFF	TGTGCCAGCAGCCCCGGGGACAGGGTGATGAACACTGAAGCTTTCTTT
.	TRBJ2-7	TRBV6-6	.	CASSYGGDAEQYF	TGTGCCAGCAGTTACGGTGGGGACGCCGAGCAGTACTTC
once	TRBJ2-7	TRBV15	.	CATSRDKTASYEQYF	TGTGCCACCAGCAGAGACAAGACAGCCTCCTACGAGCAGTACTTC
.	TRBJ2-7	TRBV18	.	CASPRQTEGKVYEQYF	TGTGCCAGCCCACGTCAAACGGAGGGGAAAGTCTACGAGCAGTACTTC
.	TRBJ2-1	TRBV2	TRBD1	CASSEQTGWYEQFF	TGTGCCAGCAGTGAACAGACAGGGTGGTATGAGCAGTTCTTC
.	TRBJ2-7	TRBV4-1	TRBD1	CASSYNTGASSYEQYF	TGCGCCAGCAGCTATAATACAGGGGCCTCCTCCTACGAGCAGTACTTC
.	TRBJ2-3	TRBV28	.	CASTPQGRNTDTQYF	TGTGCCAGCACCCCCCAGGGGCGCAACACAGATACGCAGTATTTT
.	TRBJ1-1	TRBV29-1	.	CSVTRDTEAFF	TGCAGCGTGACAAGGGACACTGAAGCTTTCTTT
few	TRBJ2-7	TRBV4-2	.	CASSQSRGSYEQYF	TGTGCCAGCAGCCAGTCGAGGGGCAGCTACGAGCAGTACTTC
.	TRBJ2-1	TRBV20-1	TRBD1	CSARGQILYNEQFF	TGCAGTGCTAGGGGACAGATCCTATACAATGAGCAGTTCTTC
.	TRBJ2-7	TRBV4-1	TRBD1	CASSHLGQGAPEQYF	TGCGCCAGCAGCCATTTGGGTCAGGGGGCTCCCGAGCAGTACTTC
.	TRBJ1-1	TRBV18	TRBD1	CASSLLDRGNTEAFF	TGTGCCAGCTCACTCCTGGACAGGGGGAACACTGAAGCTTTCTTT
few	TRBJ1-2	TRBV4-2	.	CASSQDTLVTAYGYTF	TGTGCCAGCAGCCAAGATACTCTGGTTACTGCTTATGGCTACACCTTC
.	TRBJ1-6	TRBV27	.	CAGPRTGINSNSPLHF	TGTGCCGGCCCCCGAACGGGCATTAATTCTAATTCACCCCTCCACTTT
many	TRBJ2-1	TRBV12-3/TRBV12-4	.	CASSSDGYNEQFF	TGTGCCAGCAGTTCGGACGGATACAATGAGCAGTTCTTC
.	TRBJ2-3	TRBV20-1	.	CSAREPGDPTDTQYF	TGCAGTGCTAGAGAGCCAGGGGATCCCACAGATACGCAGTATTTT
.	TRBJ2-1	TRBV2	.	CASSEMSYNEQFF	TGTGCCAGCAGTGAGATGAGTTACAATGAGCAGTTCTTC
.	TRBJ2-3	TRBV12-3/TRBV12-4	.	CASFRDDTSTDTQYF	TGTGCCAGTTTCCGGGATGACACTAGCACAGATACGCAGTATTTT
.	TRBJ2-1	TRBV6-6	.	CASSYSGRSSYNEQFF	TGTGCCAGCAGTTACTCGGGGCGGTCGAGCTACAATGAGCAGTTCTTC
.	TRBJ2-6	TRBV15	TRBD1	CATRDRVRSGANVLTF	TGTGCCACCAGAGACAGGGTACGGTCTGGGGCCAACGTCCTGACTTTC
.	TRBJ2-7	TRBV20-1	TRBD2	CSARDPSGGAYEQYF	TGCAGTGCTAGAGACCCTAGCGGGGGGGCCTACGAGCAGTACTTC
.	TRBJ1-4	TRBV4-3	.	CASSQAGRTSEKLFF	TGCGCCAGCAGCCAAGCCGGGCGAACGAGCGAAAAACTGTTTTTT
.	TRBJ2-3	TRBV6-4	TRBD2	CASSPSGGASDTQYF	TGTGCCAGCAGCCCTAGCGGGGGCGCCTCAGATACGCAGTATTTT
few	TRBJ1-1	TRBV29-1	TRBD1	CSAGDRGMNTEAFF	TGCAGCGCTGGGGACAGGGGAATGAACACTGAAGCTTTCTTT
.	TRBJ1-1	TRBV29-1	.	CSAHDNRNTEAFF	TGCAGCGCTCATGATAATCGGAACACTGAAGCTTTCTTT
few	TRBJ2-5	TRBV4-3	.	CASSQGFVRKETQYF	TGCGCCAGCAGCCAAGGGTTCGTGAGGAAAGAGACCCAGTACTTC
.	TRBJ2-3	TRBV4-1	TRBD1	CASSEQGYGTDTQYF	TGCGCCAGCAGCGAACAGGGGTATGGCACAGATACGCAGTATTTT
few	TRBJ2-7	TRBV7-9	.	CASSFFMLELNEQYF	TGTGCCAGCAGCTTTTTTATGCTAGAGTTAAACGAGCAGTACTTC
.	TRBJ2-5	TRBV7-2	TRBD2	CASLRGAELTQYF	TGTGCCAGCTTGCGGGGGGCCGAGTTGACCCAGTACTTC
.	TRBJ1-2	TRBV6-5	TRBD1	CASSPWQGADYGYTF	TGTGCCAGCAGCCCCTGGCAGGGGGCTGACTATGGCTACACCTTC
.	TRBJ2-7	TRBV11-2	TRBD1	CASSFRPGTGGNEQYF	TGTGCCAGCAGCTTTAGGCCCGGGACAGGGGGAAACGAGCAGTACTTC
.	TRBJ1-2	TRBV10-3	TRBD1	CAISRTGGEYGYTF	TGTGCCATTTCGAGGACAGGGGGTGAATATGGCTACACCTTC
.	TRBJ1-2	TRBV29-1	.	CSVGGFSYGYTF	TGCAGCGTTGGAGGATTTTCCTATGGCTACACCTTC
.	TRBJ2-2	TRBV25-1	.	CASATGGELFF	TGTGCCAGCGCTACTGGCGGGGAGCTGTTTTTT
.	TRBJ2-7	TRBV12-3/TRBV12-4	.	CASSMDSSYEQYF	TGTGCCAGCAGCATGGACAGCTCCTACGAGCAGTACTTC
few	TRBJ2-2	TRBV7-2	.	CASTPNAGTGELFF	TGTGCCAGCACCCCAAACGCAGGGACCGGGGAGCTGTTTTTT
.	TRBJ2-2	TRBV7-2	.	CASSLLGVDGELFF	TGTGCCAGCAGCTTGTTGGGGGTGGACGGGGAGCTGTTTTTT